This passage covers 22 T cell receptor beta chains from one sample sequenced in a study of follicular helper T cells after annual influenza vaccination. Only in-frame clones appear in the TCRdb table, and some are missing; sequencing was by immunoSEQ multiplex PCR. The table shows some 5,900 clones, with around four fifths occurring only once. Time point given: 2015-2016 season, pre-vaccination. The material sequenced was CXCR5- memory CD4+ T cells sorted from blood, taken on the day of influenza vaccination. Every receptor here comes from an adult who received the influenza vaccine.

This rearrangement joins TRBV2 to TRBJ2-4; D is unresolved. V was cut by 2 bases and J by 8 bases, with 7 bases left in between. This CDR3 contains 12 residues. From germline, CDR1 is SNHLY and CDR2 FYNNEI. The CDR3, as DNA: TGTGCCAGCAGTGAAAGTCAGGACATTCAGTACTTC. This codes for CASSESQDIQYF.

Points on this clone: One end of the junction is discordant with germline, which a read error may explain. The chain recombines TRBV7-7 with TRBJ2-1; D might be TRBD2 (5 bases). CDR1 is SSHAT and CDR2 is FNYEAQ in the germline V gene (reference sequence). This CDR3 comprises 15 residues. CDR3 in DNA: TGTGCTAGCAGCTTAGAGATGGGAGCGAAGAATGAGCAGTTCTTC. It specifies CASSLEMGAKNEQFF.

In this sample, this clone turned up a few times. This chain links TRBV7-9 with TRBJ2-1; the D gene is possibly TRBD1 (6 bases). The CDR3 has 15 amino acids. V was cut by 5 bases and J by 0 bases, with 11 bases left in between. The V gene's germline CDR1 is SEHNR and CDR2 FQNEAQ (reference sequence). CDR3 sequence reads: CASSPRGYSYNEQFF. Here the CDR3 DNA reads TGTGCCAGCAGCCCGAGGGGGTACTCCTACAATGAGCAGTTCTTC.

The V and J genes are TRBV18 and TRBJ2-6; the D is unclear. V was trimmed by 3 bases and J by 0 bases, leaving 15 bases between them. The CDR3 is 18 amino acids. Germline loops: CDR1 KGHSH, CDR2 LQKENI. The CDR3 coding sequence is TGTGCCAGCTCACCCCAACAACCCGGATCCTCTGGGGCCAACGTCCTGACTTTC. Protein product: CASSPQQPGSSGANVLTF.

This rearrangement joins TRBV29-1 to TRBJ2-3; the match to TRBD2 covers 11 bases. The CDR3 totals 17 residues. V shed 6 bases, J shed 0 bases, and the junction held 11 bases outside the gene matches. Germline assignment: CDR1 SQVTM and CDR2 ANQGSEA. CDR3 loop: CSVTPLRTSGSTDTQYF. Here the CDR3 DNA reads TGCAGCGTCACCCCTCTACGGACTAGCGGGAGCACAGATACGCAGTATTTT.

This rearrangement joins TRBV29-1 to TRBJ2-2, with D possibly matching TRBD1 (5 bases). The ends were cut back, 3 bases at V and 3 bases at J, with 5 bases in the middle. The length of the CDR3 is 12 residues. Germline V gives CDR1 SQVTM, CDR2 ANQGSEA. CDR3 region: CSVDRDTGELFF. The CDR3 DNA sequence: TGCAGCGTTGACAGGGACACCGGGGAGCTGTTTTTT.

V is TRBV4-1 and J is TRBJ2-2; a possible D gene is TRBD1 (6 bases). The CDR3 is 15 amino acids. Germline V CDR1 and CDR2: MGHRA, YSYEKL. Trimming left V 4 bases short and J 0 bases short, with 9 bases between. CDR3 nucleotides: TGCGCCAGCAGCCTCGGACAGCCGAACACCGGGGAGCTGTTTTTT. Translation: CASSLGQPNTGELFF.

The chain employs TRBV18 and TRBJ2-2; 8 bases align to TRBD1. J gave up 1 base and V 5 bases, and 3 bases lay outside the gene matches. The CDR3 has 15 amino acids. The germline CDR1 and CDR2 sequences are KGHSH and LQKENI. The CDR3 is CASSTGTGNTGELFF. CDR3 in DNA: TGTGCCAGCTCAACCGGGACAGGGAACACCGGGGAGCTGTTTTTT.

This clone was counted a few times. The rearrangement links TRBV30 to TRBJ1-5; D gene uncertain. The V end was cut by 0 bases, the J end by 3 bases, with 6 bases between. Germline V gene data show CDR1 as GTSNPN and CDR2 as SVGIG (reference sequence). The CDR3 has 13 residues. CDR3 sequence: CAWSVGPNQPQHF. CDR3 DNA sequence: TGTGCCTGGAGTGTTGGTCCCAATCAGCCCCAGCATTTT.

This clone has only a few counts. V gene TRBV7-6 combines with J gene TRBJ1-4; 7 nucleotides agree with TRBD1. Germline-derived CDR1 and CDR2 are SGHVS and FNYEAQ. The trim removed 5 bases at V and 7 bases at J, leaving 10 bases unmatched. The CDR3 loop spans 15 amino acids. Here the CDR3 DNA reads TGTGCCAGCAGCCCCCGTCGGGGACAGACTGAAAAACTGTTTTTT. Translation: CASSPRRGQTEKLFF.

The chain has TRBV27 and TRBJ2-3, with 8 bases identical to TRBD2. CDR1 is MNHEY, CDR2 SMNVEV, per germline (reference sequence). The CDR3 totals 12 residues. Germline trimming cut 6 bases from V and 11 bases from J; bases unmatched to any gene: 7. DNA of the CDR3: TGTGCCAGCAGCCCCCCCGGGGGGGGGCAGTATTTT. Translated: CASSPPGGGQYF.

The rearrangement links TRBV5-1 to TRBJ1-5; TRBD1 matches 10 bases. Losses at the gene ends were 0 bases for V and 6 bases for J; bases not matched to a gene: 3. The CDR3 contains 15 residues. Germline assignment: CDR1 SGHRS and CDR2 YFSETQ. Here the CDR3 reads CASSLGTGGSQPQHF. In DNA form, the CDR3 reads TGCGCCAGCAGCTTGGGGACAGGGGGGAGTCAGCCCCAGCATTTT.

V gene TRBV5-1 combines with J gene TRBJ1-2; TRBD1 aligns across 12 bases. The V segment lost 3 bases and the J segment 6 bases; nucleotides outside the gene matches: 6. The CDR3 is made up of 15 amino acids. Germline values: CDR1 SGHRS, CDR2 YFSETQ. The CDR3 coding sequence is TGCGCCAGCAGCTCCCGGGACAGGGGGCTCGATGGCTACACCTTC. Translating gives CASSSRDRGLDGYTF. Full variable domain (outside the CDR3, taken from reference TRBV5-1 and TRBJ1-2): KAGVTQTPRYLIKTRGQQVTLSCSPISGHRSVSWYQQTPGQGLQFLFEYFSETQRNKGNFPGRFSGRQFSNSRSEMNVSTLELGDSALYLCASSSRDRGLDGYTFGSGTRLTVV.

The rearrangement uses TRBV5-1 and TRBJ2-3; 15 bases agree with TRBD2. After removal of 4 bases from V and 2 bases from J, the junction contained 5 bases not matched to a gene. Per the germline V gene, CDR1 is SGHRS and CDR2 is YFSETQ. The CDR3 is 17 residues long. CDR3 sequence reads: CASSPGTSGRPTDTQYF. The CDR3 DNA reads as TGCGCCAGCAGCCCCGGGACTAGCGGGAGGCCCACAGATACGCAGTATTTT.

This rearrangement joins TRBV6-6 to TRBJ2-3; TRBD1 agrees at 8 bases. This CDR3 contains 16 residues. With V trimmed by 8 bases and J by 3 bases, 13 bases remained unmatched. The germline V gene has CDR1 MNHNY and CDR2 SVGAGI (reference sequence). The CDR3 here is CASSPGGTLLTDTQYF. The CDR3 coding sequence is TGTGCCAGCTCCCCAGGGGGCACATTGTTGACAGATACGCAGTATTTT.

Only one count was recorded for this clone. The gene calls are TRBV10-3 and TRBJ2-2; no clear D gene. Per germline, CDR1 ENHRY and CDR2 SYGVKD. The CDR3 sequence is 14 residues long. With 6 bases removed from V and 4 bases from J, the gap between germline ends came to 12 bases. The CDR3: CAIRPREATGELFF. The CDR3 DNA reads TGTGCCATCAGGCCAAGAGAGGCCACCGGGGAGCTGTTTTTT.

The chain combines TRBV4-2 with TRBJ2-5; no definite D call. Germline values: CDR1 LGHNA, CDR2 YNFKEQ. The CDR3 spans 13 residues. Trimming cost V 5 bases and J 0 bases, with 7 bases left between them. CDR3 protein: CASSTHYQETQYF. The CDR3 coding sequence is TGTGCCAGCAGCACCCACTACCAAGAGACCCAGTACTTC.

V gene TRBV1 combines with J gene TRBJ2-1; the table's D call, TRBD2, was not checked against the DNA. TRBV1 is a pseudogene segment. The length of the CDR3 is 13 residues. CDR3 sequence: CTPPPSGYNEQFF. In DNA, the CDR3 is TGCACCCCCCCGCCTAGCGGATACAATGAGCAGTTCTTC.

This clone was seen a handful of times. CDR3 in amino acids: CASSSERVGSYEQYF. The CDR3 bases are TGCGCCAGCAGCAGTGAGCGGGTTGGCTCCTACGAGCAGTACTTC. This chain links TRBV5-1 with TRBJ2-7; TRBD2 is a possible D gene (6 bases). V lost 4 bases, J lost 0 bases, and 14 bases lay in between. The CDR3 runs to 15 residues. CDR1 is SGHRS, CDR2 YFSETQ, per germline. Drawing the rest from reference TRBV5-1 and TRBJ2-7, the complete variable domain is KAGVTQTPRYLIKTRGQQVTLSCSPISGHRSVSWYQQTPGQGLQFLFEYFSETQRNKGNFPGRFSGRQFSNSRSEMNVSTLELGDSALYLCASSSERVGSYEQYFGPGTRLTVT.

This clone was observed once. The chain couples TRBV21-1 to TRBJ1-3. TRBV21-1 is a recognized pseudogene. The CDR3 is 15 residues long. The CDR3 sequence is CASTLPAQRANTIYF. The CDR3 coding sequence is TGTGCCAGCACCCTCCCCGCACAGCGGGCGAACACCATATATTTT.

The chain has TRBV5-4 and TRBJ2-5; the match to TRBD1 covers 11 bases. Germline V lookup: CDR1 SGHNT, CDR2 YYREEE (reference sequence). V was clipped by 4 bases and J by 5 bases; unmatched bases: 1. The CDR3 loop spans 13 amino acids. CDR3 coding DNA: TGTGCCAGCAGCAGGGACAGGGGGGAGACCCAGTACTTC. This gives the protein CASSRDRGETQYF.

V is TRBV19 and J is TRBJ1-1, with TRBD1 as a possible D gene (5 bases). With 3 bases removed from V and 6 bases from J, the gap between germline ends came to 5 bases. Germline V CDR1 and CDR2: LNHDA, SQIVND (reference sequence). The CDR3 is 11 residues long. The CDR3 sequence is CASSMGPEAFF. The CDR3 DNA follows: TGTGCCAGTAGTATGGGGCCTGAAGCTTTCTTT.